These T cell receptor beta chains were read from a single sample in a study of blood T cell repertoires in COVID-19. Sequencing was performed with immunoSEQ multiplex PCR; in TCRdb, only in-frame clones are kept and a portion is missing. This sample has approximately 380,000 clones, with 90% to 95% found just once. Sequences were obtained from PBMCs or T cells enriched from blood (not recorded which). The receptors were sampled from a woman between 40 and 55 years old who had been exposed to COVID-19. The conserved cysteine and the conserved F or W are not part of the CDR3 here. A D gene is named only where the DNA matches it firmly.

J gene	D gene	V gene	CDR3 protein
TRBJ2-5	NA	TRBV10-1	ASSRSQGQETQY
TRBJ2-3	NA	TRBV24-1	ATSDPGPGGSTDTQY
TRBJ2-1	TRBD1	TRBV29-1	SVVGTGSYNEQF
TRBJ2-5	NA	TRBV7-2	ASSDGEETQY
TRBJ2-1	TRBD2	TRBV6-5	ASSYTGGEEQF
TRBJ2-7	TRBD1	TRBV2	ASSGGQGGYEQY
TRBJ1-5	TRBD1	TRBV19	ASRPRGIDLSKASNQPQH
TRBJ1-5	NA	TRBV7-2	ASSSGTISNQPQH
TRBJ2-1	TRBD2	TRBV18	ASSPVSGRANEQF
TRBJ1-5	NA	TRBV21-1	ASSKGTGNQPQH
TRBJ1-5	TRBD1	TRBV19	ASTAGQGRGGQPQH